This T cell receptor beta chain was recovered during a study of blood T cell repertoires in COVID-19. In the study overall: Italy, Spain and the United States were the sources of the convalescent and acute COVID-19 samples.

Germline values: CDR1 SEHNR, CDR2 FQNEAQ (reference sequence). Trimming took off 1 base at V and 5 bases at J, with 11 bases between the two ends. This CDR3 region has 14 residues. Assay used: immunoSEQ multiplex PCR; TCRdb lists only in-frame clones, some missing. Of approximately 140,000 clones in the sample, approximately 86% were seen once. The rearrangement uses TRBV7-9 and TRBJ1-1; tentative D call: TRBD1 (5 bases). This clonotype originated in a man in his sixties or seventies with acute or convalescent COVID-19. The sample taken for sequencing was peripheral blood. This chain's CDR3 is CASSLGGAMTEAFF. CDR3 in DNA: TGTGCCAGCAGCTTAGGGGGCGCGATGACTGAAGCTTTCTTT.